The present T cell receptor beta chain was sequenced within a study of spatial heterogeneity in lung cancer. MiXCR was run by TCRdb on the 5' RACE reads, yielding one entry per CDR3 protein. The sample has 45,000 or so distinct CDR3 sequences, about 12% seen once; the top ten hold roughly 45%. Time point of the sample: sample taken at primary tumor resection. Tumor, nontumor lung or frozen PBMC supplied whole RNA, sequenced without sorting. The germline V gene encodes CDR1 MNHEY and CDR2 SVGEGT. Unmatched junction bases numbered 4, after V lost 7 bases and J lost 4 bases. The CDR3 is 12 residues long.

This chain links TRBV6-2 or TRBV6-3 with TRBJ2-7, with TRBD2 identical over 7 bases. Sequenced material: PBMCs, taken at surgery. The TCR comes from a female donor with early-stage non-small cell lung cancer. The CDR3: CASTRRGYEQYF. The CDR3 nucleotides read TGTGCCAGCACGAGGCGGGGGTACGAGCAGTACTTC.